This T cell receptor (beta chain) was observed in a study of blood T cell repertoires in COVID-19. Study-level background: Material from acute and convalescent COVID-19 was sourced from the United States, Italy and Spain. The cDNA or gDNA used as material had been derived from T cells, B-cell-depleted T cells, or PBMCs.

CDR3 length equals 14 residues. Germline V lookup: CDR1 SQVTM, CDR2 ANQGSEA. J lost 3 bases, V lost 4 bases, and 7 bases had no gene match. Assay: immunoSEQ multiplex PCR; the TCRdb copy retains only in-frame clones and omits some. The sample holds more than 75,000 clones, 84% seen once. Sequenced sample: peripheral blood. This chain connects TRBV29-1 to TRBJ1-2; TRBD1 aligns across 8 bases. The sequence came from a human donor in a cohort sampled during active COVID-19. The CDR3, as DNA: TGCAGCGTTGCCGGGACAGGCAAGGACTATGGCTACACCTTC. Translated: CSVAGTGKDYGYTF.